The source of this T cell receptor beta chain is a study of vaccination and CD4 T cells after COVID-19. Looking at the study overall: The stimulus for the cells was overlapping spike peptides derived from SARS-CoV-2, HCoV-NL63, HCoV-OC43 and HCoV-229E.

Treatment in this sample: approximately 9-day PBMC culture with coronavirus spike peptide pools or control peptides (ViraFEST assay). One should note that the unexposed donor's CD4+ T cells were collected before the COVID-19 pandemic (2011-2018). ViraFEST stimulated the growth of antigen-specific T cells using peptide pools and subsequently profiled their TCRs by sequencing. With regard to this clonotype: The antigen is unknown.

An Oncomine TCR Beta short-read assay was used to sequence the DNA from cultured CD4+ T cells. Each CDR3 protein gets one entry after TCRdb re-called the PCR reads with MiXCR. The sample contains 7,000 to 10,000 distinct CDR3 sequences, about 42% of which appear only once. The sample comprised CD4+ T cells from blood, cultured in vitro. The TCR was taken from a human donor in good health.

The CDR3 region has the DNA TGTGCCAGCAGTTACACCGTTGCTTCCTTATACAATGAGCAGTTCTTC. It encodes CASSYTVASLYNEQFF. The rearrangement joins TRBV6-5 to TRBJ2-1; the D is unclear. The V end lost 2 bases, the J end lost 4 bases, and 15 bases lay between the germline ends. This CDR3 has 16 residues. Per the germline V gene, CDR1 is MNHEY and CDR2 is SVGAGI.